This paragraph covers one T cell receptor (beta chain) sequence. The source of the sample is a study of memory CD4+ T cells and cytomegalovirus serostatus. The germline V and J ends were trimmed by 5 bases and 4 bases, with 16 bases remaining between them. The CDR3 is 15 residues long. Germline V lookup: CDR1 SGHTA, CDR2 FQGNSA. The sort gate was single viable CD3+CD4+CD8-CD45RO+ cells for memory CD4+ T cells. Sequencing used immunoSEQ multiplex PCR; TCRdb keeps in-frame clones, though not all of them. This table has tens of thousands of clones, 83% appearing once. The TCR comes from an adult in good health and CMV-seropositive. The rearrangement links TRBV7-2 to TRBJ2-3; D is unresolved. The sample was memory CD4+ T cells from blood. The CDR3 region is CASSPRWSDADTQYF. In nucleotides, the CDR3 is TGTGCCAGCAGCCCCAGGTGGTCCGACGCAGATACGCAGTATTTT.